This record looks at one T cell receptor (beta chain) sequence and its context. The antigen it recognizes is unknown. No base quality information exists; no much larger clone differs at one position. The data belong to a study of shared clonotypes between healthy human individuals (dated by TCRdb to the early 2020s). For context, the study as a whole: A few men and a couple of women, aged 18 to 49 years, made up the cohort. Per donor, leukapheresis produced somewhere between about 0.94 and 8.9 billion PBMCs. To increase sequencing depth and limit assay-specific biases, different laboratories used diverse techniques to prepare libraries and sequence TCR repertoires. For each donor, CD4 naive and CD4 memory were each run on three plates, CD8 naive on two plates, and CD8 memory on one plate. To estimate repertoire size and how much clonotypes are shared between individuals, the study performed deep sequencing of blood TCR repertoires from a handful of healthy adults.

The CDR3 starts with the cysteine, ends with the phenylalanine, and has 15 residues. Left in the record is the CDR3 DNA by itself, 45 bases read in frame from the first base. V was cut back by 1 base and J by 0 bases, leaving a gap of 10 bases between them. The germline V gene supplies CDR1 SGDLS and CDR2 YYNGEE. CD8 naive samples were obtained by positive selection for CCR7 among CD45RO-negative cells, yielding a CD45RA+CCR7+ population from which TemRA cells were excluded. Healthy HIV-negative adults with no recently reported acute infections or vaccinations were included as donors. All donors were Caucasian adults living in Nashville, Tennessee, USA. After blood collection by leukapheresis, PBMCs were isolated using Ficoll-Histopaque density gradient centrifugation and then cryopreserved in the vapor phase of liquid nitrogen. Analytical flow cytometry was used to check the purity and quantity of each magnetically sorted T cell population. Each sorted fraction had its genomic DNA isolated and then quantified by UV absorbance on a Nanodrop 2000c.

Summary of the overall study and its limitations: The genetic and exposure-history diversity represented was limited by the small number of donors. About 5% of naive CD4, 3.5% of naive CD8, about 2.1% of memory CD4, and about 0.4% of memory CD8 clonotypes were shared across several donors. Only blood was sampled, and tissue TCR repertoires likely differ from those in blood. Based on pairwise subsampling, the degree of clonotype sharing among donors was expected to be affected by sequencing depth. Naive subsets generally had larger estimated clonotype richness than memory subsets. Incomplete sequencing was indicated by rarefaction of sorted-subset datasets, despite the large sequencing depth. Clonotypes shared by all four sorted-subset donors showed higher generation probabilities than non-shared clonotypes.

Using the deep immunoSEQ assay, multiplex PCR amplified TCR CDR3 regions from genomic DNA. Extracted genomic DNA from each cell subset was distributed evenly across all wells of several immunoSEQ 96-well plates, and each plate was treated as a replicate. For sorted subsets, approximately 190 ng genomic DNA, equal to tens of thousands of T cell genomes, was loaded into each replicate PCR. The purified libraries were quantified using a Qubit 3.0 fluorometer, sized with a Bioanalyzer 2100, and then quantified again using the KAPA Library Quantification kit. Each immunoSEQ 96-well plate was sequenced on its own single-read 150-cycle Illumina NextSeq 550 flow cell. Per the authors' processing: The immunoSEQ output contained only junctional sequences without quality scores, so filtering could not match that applied to full-length reads. Sequences were annotated with PyIR, a Python wrapper for IgBLAST v1.9, and V/J genes and CDR3 were assigned using IMGT germline references. Reads were removed for weak V/J assignments (E-value above 1e-6), missing CDR3, stop codons, out-of-frame junctions, or ambiguous translated residues. V3J clonotypes were defined by identical inferred V gene, J gene, and CDR3 amino acid sequence. The percentage overlap between two repertoires was calculated by dividing the number of shared unique clonotypes by the size of the smaller repertoire. Richness of each repertoire was evaluated using RTK rarefaction, the Chao1 estimator, and Recon v2.1 estimates of unobserved clonotypes. For all TCRbeta clonotypes obtained by the gDNA method from four donors, generation probabilities were computed with OLGA. Imported from immuneACCESS, the table was reduced by TCRdb to in-frame sequences with V and J called. These copies leave out some clones; in studies compared against another copy, an unresolved V gene accounts for under half, and the cause of the remainder is not known. The D gene and trimming were derived from the DNA, and the V and J assignments and clone size from that table. For this sample the table gives more than 2 million clones, of which 93% were detected only once. The ten largest clones capture under 2% of the sample.

Rearrangement joined TRBV9 to TRBJ1-2, with a weak D call of TRBD1 (5 bases match). Sequenced material: naive CD8+ T cells from PBMCs. In light of the paper, this sample's cell subset or site label describes: CD45RA+CCR7+. This sequence was found in a man aged 18 to 35 in good health. Some clones in this sample may be carry-over from other donors' samples. CDR3 loop: CASSVYQGPNYGYTF. The sequenced DNA is TGTGCCAGCAGCGTATACCAGGGCCCTAACTATGGCTACACCTTC.